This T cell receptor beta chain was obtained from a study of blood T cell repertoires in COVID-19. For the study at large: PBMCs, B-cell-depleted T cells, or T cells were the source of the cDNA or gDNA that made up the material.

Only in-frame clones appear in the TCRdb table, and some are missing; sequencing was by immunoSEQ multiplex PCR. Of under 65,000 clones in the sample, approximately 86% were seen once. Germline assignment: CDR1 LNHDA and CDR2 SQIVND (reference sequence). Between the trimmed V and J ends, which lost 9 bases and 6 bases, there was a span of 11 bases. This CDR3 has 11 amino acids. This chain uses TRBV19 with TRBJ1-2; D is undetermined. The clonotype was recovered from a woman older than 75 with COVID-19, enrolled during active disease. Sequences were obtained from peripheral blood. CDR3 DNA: TGTGCCAGCCGCGGAGGAAATGGCTACACCTTC. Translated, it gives CASRGGNGYTF.